The count of the clone carrying this T cell receptor beta chain is one. Here immunoSEQ multiplex PCR was the method, and the copy in TCRdb shows in-frame clones only, minus some. The sample has 140,000 to 150,000 clones, approximately 88% seen once. The CDR3 length is 15 residues. V was cut by 1 base and J by 5 bases, with 12 bases left in between. Per the germline V gene, CDR1 is SGHTA and CDR2 is FQGNSA. The sample is drawn from a study of blood T cell repertoires in COVID-19. The chain recombines TRBV7-2 with TRBJ1-5, with a weak D call TRBD1 (6 bases). The source material was peripheral blood. The source of this sequence is a human donor in a cohort sampled during active COVID-19. CDR3 DNA sequence: TGTGCCAGCAGCTTAGAGGCGGGGGCGTATCAGCCCCAGCATTTT. This encodes CASSLEAGAYQPQHF.